The 27 T cell receptor beta chains in this list originate from one sample, sequenced in a study of OX40 agonist ivuxolimab in advanced cancers. The protocol was immunoSEQ multiplex PCR, while the TCRdb copy is restricted to in-frame clones and leaves out a portion. The data contain 79,000 or so clones, about 89% of them singletons. Material: CD4+ or CD8+ T cells sorted from blood, obtained in a trial of the OX40 agonist ivuxolimab. These TCRs come from an adult with an advanced solid tumor such as melanoma, head and neck, liver or kidney cancer.

A word on this clone: An end of the junction differs from the germline gene, which may be a read error. This chain uses TRBV7-7 with TRBJ2-5; D perhaps matches TRBD1 (5 bases). This CDR3 is built from 14 residues. CDR1 is SSHAT, CDR2 FNYEAQ, per germline (reference sequence). The CDR3 reads CASSLEGVQETQYF. The CDR3 nucleotides read TGTGCTAGCAGCTTAGAAGGGGTCCAAGAGACCCAGTACTTC.

This clone came up a few times. The V and J genes are TRBV14 and TRBJ2-3; tentative D call: TRBD1 (5 bases). V shed 3 bases and J shed 5 bases, with 12 bases lying between them. Germline lookup yields CDR1 SGHDN and CDR2 FVKESK. This CDR3 region has 14 residues. CDR3: CASSQTQVGDTQYF. The DNA for the CDR3 is TGTGCCAGCAGCCAGACACAGGTTGGAGATACGCAGTATTTT.

This sequence joins TRBV15 and TRBJ1-4; D ambiguous. Trimming shortened V by 5 bases and J by 4 bases, and 5 bases separated the two germline ends. The CDR3 is 12 residues long. Germline assignment: CDR1 LNHNV and CDR2 YYDKDF (reference sequence). CDR3 loop: CATSRSNEKLFF. The CDR3 bases are TGTGCCACCAGCCGCAGTAATGAAAAACTGTTTTTT.

V usage is TRBV5-6 and J usage is TRBJ2-7; no clear D. Germline V gene lookup returns CDR1 SGHDT and CDR2 YYEEEE. With 0 bases removed from V and 10 bases from J, the gap between germline ends came to 14 bases. The CDR3 is made up of 13 amino acids. CDR3 in amino acids: CASSLASARSQYF. CDR3 sequence (DNA): TGTGCCAGCAGCTTGGCAAGCGCCAGGAGTCAGTACTTC. The full variable domain, its missing parts supplied by reference TRBV5-6 and TRBJ2-7, is DAGVTQSPTHLIKTRGQQVTLRCSPKSGHDTVSWYQQALGQGPQFIFQYYEEEERQRGNFPDRFSGHQFPNYSSELNVNALLLGDSALYLCASSLASARSQYFGPGTRLTVT.

The V and J genes are TRBV27 and TRBJ2-5, with a possible D match to TRBD2 (7 bases). Between the trimmed V and J ends, which lost 2 bases and 6 bases, there was a span of 13 bases. Germline V CDR1 and CDR2: MNHEY, SMNVEV (reference sequence). The length of the CDR3 is 14 residues. DNA for the CDR3: TGTGCCAGCAGTTTAGTCGGGGGGCTGAAGACCCAGTACTTC. It yields the protein CASSLVGGLKTQYF.

The chain has TRBV5-1 and TRBJ1-1; D gene unclear. The V end lost 4 bases, the J end lost 0 bases, and 10 bases lay between the germline ends. This CDR3 has 14 residues. CDR1 is SGHRS, CDR2 YFSETQ, per germline. This chain's CDR3 is CASSRTTMNTEAFF. Written as DNA, the CDR3 is TGCGCCAGCAGCCGTACCACCATGAACACTGAAGCTTTCTTT.

The chain recombines TRBV5-1 with TRBJ2-3; 10 nucleotides agree with TRBD2. V shed 0 bases, J shed 5 bases, and the junction held 6 bases outside the gene matches. The CDR3 runs to 16 residues. In germline, CDR1 is SGHRS, CDR2 YFSETQ. CDR3 nucleotide sequence: TGCGCCAGCAGCTTGGTTCTAGCGGGAGCTAAAGATACGCAGTATTTT. It specifies CASSLVLAGAKDTQYF.

The chain has TRBV19 and TRBJ1-5; D remains ambiguous. V lost 7 bases and J lost 3, with 13 bases in between. Germline values: CDR1 LNHDA, CDR2 SQIVND (reference sequence). The CDR3 totals 14 residues. The CDR3 DNA follows: TGTGCCAGTAACCCGGCCGGTACCAATCAGCCCCAGCATTTT. Amino acids: CASNPAGTNQPQHF.

V gene TRBV6-1 combines with J gene TRBJ2-5; 7 bases map to TRBD1. With 5 bases clipped from V and 4 bases from J, the junction kept 4 bases outside the gene matches. Germline lookup yields CDR1 MNHNS and CDR2 SASEGT. The CDR3 runs to 13 residues. The CDR3 sequence: CASSPTGRETQYF. CDR3 DNA sequence: TGTGCCAGCAGTCCGACAGGGCGAGAGACCCAGTACTTC.

This chain joins TRBV5-6 and TRBJ2-7; D is ambiguous. V was shortened by 1 base and J by 11 bases, with 13 bases between the two germline ends. The germline gives CDR1 SGHDT, CDR2 YYEEEE. The CDR3 runs 12 residues. The CDR3: CASSLTVGREYF. The DNA for the CDR3 is TGTGCCAGCAGCTTGACAGTCGGCCGGGAGTACTTC. The full variable domain, in which reference TRBV5-6 and TRBJ2-7 provide the parts outside the CDR3, is DAGVTQSPTHLIKTRGQQVTLRCSPKSGHDTVSWYQQALGQGPQFIFQYYEEEERQRGNFPDRFSGHQFPNYSSELNVNALLLGDSALYLCASSLTVGREYFGPGTRLTVT.

This clone was observed a few times. The chain employs TRBV9 and TRBJ1-2; D unresolved. The germline CDR1 and CDR2 sequences are SGDLS and YYNGEE. V lost 0 bases to trimming and J lost 8 bases, with 14 bases between them. The CDR3 totals 14 residues. The CDR3 region is CASSVDGSLPGYTF. The DNA for the CDR3 is TGTGCCAGCAGCGTAGATGGCTCTCTGCCCGGCTACACCTTC.

The chain uses TRBV7-9 and TRBJ2-7; 7 bases match TRBD1. CDR1 and CDR2 (germline): SEHNR, FQNEAQ (reference sequence). The CDR3 runs 11 residues. V lost 7 bases and J lost 4; bases outside the gene matches: 1. The CDR3 DNA is TGTGCCAGCAACAGGGGATACGAGCAGTACTTC. It is translated as CASNRGYEQYF. The full variable domain, its missing parts supplied by reference TRBV7-9 and TRBJ2-7, is DTGVSQNPRHKITKRGQNVTFRCDPISEHNRLYWYRQTLGQGPEFLTYFQNEAQLEKSRLLSDRFSAERPKGSFSTLEIQRTEQGDSAMYLCASNRGYEQYFGPGTRLTVT.

The chain links TRBV10-1 to TRBJ2-5, with TRBD2 matching over 12 bases. With V trimmed by 10 bases and J by 3 bases, 18 bases remained unmatched. The CDR3 extends over 18 amino acids. CDR1 and CDR2 from the germline V gene are WNHNN and SYGVQD (reference sequence). CDR3 loop: CAILLAGGKAGLKETQYF. In nucleotides, the CDR3 is TGCGCCATCCTCCTAGCGGGAGGGAAGGCGGGGCTGAAAGAGACCCAGTACTTC.

This sequence joins TRBV28 and TRBJ1-3; D unresolved. The CDR3 extends over 17 amino acids. Germline CDR1 MDHEN, CDR2 SYDVKM. Trimming cost V 6 bases and J 4 bases, with 22 bases left between them. The chain's CDR3 is CASRFSDGGALGNTIYF. The CDR3 nucleotides are TGTGCCAGCAGATTCTCGGACGGAGGAGCTCTGGGAAACACCATATATTTT.

The chain uses TRBV18 and TRBJ2-2; 9 bases match TRBD1. V trimming: 3 bases; J trimming: 7 bases; junction bases outside the gene matches: 12. Germline assignment: CDR1 KGHSH and CDR2 LQKENI. CDR3 length: 17 residues. CDR3 residues: CASSPRFSGTGIGELFF. The CDR3 coding sequence is TGTGCCAGCTCACCCAGGTTTTCTGGGACAGGGATCGGGGAGCTGTTTTTT.

In its sample, this clone was seen once. The chain joins TRBV10-3 to TRBJ1-1; TRBD1 agrees at 10 bases. The CDR3 length is 18 residues. V shed 2 bases, J shed 5 bases, and the junction held 14 bases outside the gene matches. Per the germline V gene, CDR1 is ENHRY and CDR2 is SYGVKD. The CDR3 sequence is CAISELSTGGPTGTEAFF. The DNA for the CDR3 is TGTGCCATCAGTGAGCTCTCGACAGGGGGCCCTACGGGGACTGAAGCTTTCTTT.

The CDR3 loop reads CATSRVGAPGDTQYF. The DNA of the CDR3 is TGTGCCACCAGCAGAGTGGGGGCGCCCGGAGATACGCAGTATTTT. The V call is TRBV15, the J call TRBJ2-3, with a weak D call TRBD1 (6 bases). Germline V gene lookup returns CDR1 LNHNV and CDR2 YYDKDF (reference sequence). The CDR3 spans 15 residues. V lost 1 base, J lost 5 bases, and 13 bases lay in between.

The V and J genes are TRBV30 and TRBJ2-2; 7 nucleotides agree with TRBD2. Germline CDR1 reads GTSNPN; CDR2 reads SVGIG (reference sequence). This CDR3 comprises 16 residues. V was pared by 5 bases and J by 6 bases, with 15 bases of the junction left unmatched. This CDR3 is CAWGRVRTPPPGELFF. CDR3 coding DNA: TGTGCCTGGGGGAGGGTTCGGACTCCTCCCCCCGGGGAGCTGTTTTTT.

The chain carries TRBV6-6 and TRBJ2-7; no firm D call. Trimming stripped 7 bases from V and 2 bases from J, with 9 bases between. Germline lookup yields CDR1 MNHNY and CDR2 SVGAGI (reference sequence). The CDR3 consists of 12 residues. CDR3 nucleotides: TGTGCCAGCAAAAAGAGAGCCTACGAGCAGTACTTC. Its protein is CASKKRAYEQYF.

This clone was counted once. The chain links TRBV4-1 to TRBJ1-2; the D is unclear. The CDR3 extends over 14 amino acids. V was shortened by 1 base and J by 5 bases, with 11 bases between the two germline ends. The V gene's germline CDR1 is MGHRA and CDR2 YSYEKL. CDR3 in amino acids: CASSQGAGRYGYTF. The CDR3 DNA reads TGCGCCAGCAGCCAAGGCGCAGGACGGTATGGCTACACCTTC.

The rearrangement joins TRBV28 to TRBJ2-1; D call uncertain. The CDR3 is 15 amino acids. With 5 bases removed from V and 6 bases from J, the gap between germline ends came to 17 bases. Germline V gene data show CDR1 as MDHEN and CDR2 as SYDVKM. CDR3 coding DNA: TGTGCCAGCAGTCCTCACCTCCTAGAATTCAATGAGCAGTTCTTC. This sequence encodes CASSPHLLEFNEQFF.

This chain connects TRBV28 to TRBJ2-7; D ambiguous. Germline V gene sequence: CDR1 MDHEN, CDR2 SYDVKM. With 2 bases removed from V and 5 bases from J, the gap between germline ends came to 10 bases. CDR3 length: 13 residues. The CDR3 reads CASSLLVSNEQYF. CDR3 nucleotide sequence: TGTGCCAGCAGTTTACTAGTTTCGAACGAGCAGTACTTC. The variable domain in full, with the rest retrieved from reference TRBV28 and TRBJ2-7, is DVKVTQSSRYLVKRTGEKVFLECVQDMDHENMFWYRQDPGLGLRLIYFSYDVKMKEKGDIPEGYSVSREKKERFSLILESASTNQTSMYLCASSLLVSNEQYFGPGTRLTVT.

This chain joins TRBV15 and TRBJ2-7, with 9 bases lining up with TRBD2. V gave up 4 bases and J gave up 4 bases; unmatched junction bases: 11. The CDR3 extends over 16 amino acids. Germline V gene sequence: CDR1 LNHNV, CDR2 YYDKDF (reference sequence). CDR3 amino acids: CATSNDGLATSYEQYF. In DNA, the CDR3 is TGTGCCACCAGCAACGACGGACTAGCGACTTCTTACGAGCAGTACTTC.

The genes are TRBV2 and TRBJ2-3; D not certain. V was shortened by 4 bases and J by 2 bases, with 7 bases between the two germline ends. The CDR3 totals 13 residues. Germline V lookup: CDR1 SNHLY, CDR2 FYNNEI. The CDR3 is CASSGQITDTQYF. CDR3 DNA: TGTGCCAGCAGTGGGCAGATCACAGATACGCAGTATTTT.

V gene TRBV6-1 combines with J gene TRBJ2-7, with 11 bases identical to TRBD1. The V gene end was trimmed by 4 bases and the J gene end by 6 bases; junction bases not matched to a gene: 8. Germline CDR1 reads MNHNS; CDR2 reads SASEGT. CDR3 length: 15 residues. The chain's CDR3 is CASSALRDRGGEQYF. The CDR3 bases are TGTGCCAGCAGTGCTCTCCGGGACAGGGGGGGCGAGCAGTACTTC.

J is TRBJ2-7 and V is TRBV5-6; D gene uncertain. The V end lost 0 bases, the J end lost 1 base, and 5 bases lay between the germline ends. This CDR3 contains 13 residues. CDR1 SGHDT and CDR2 YYEEEE come from the germline V gene. CDR3 amino acids: CASSLVGSYEQYF. CDR3 sequence (DNA): TGTGCCAGCAGCTTGGTTGGTTCCTACGAGCAGTACTTC. Complete variable domain (other parts from reference TRBV5-6 and TRBJ2-7): DAGVTQSPTHLIKTRGQQVTLRCSPKSGHDTVSWYQQALGQGPQFIFQYYEEEERQRGNFPDRFSGHQFPNYSSELNVNALLLGDSALYLCASSLVGSYEQYFGPGTRLTVT.

CDR3 in amino acids: CASRGDRGSHEQYF. The CDR3 coding sequence is TGTGCCAGCAGGGGGGACAGGGGGTCCCACGAGCAGTACTTC. J is TRBJ2-7 and V is TRBV6-4; 11 bases fit TRBD1. Germline loops: CDR1 MRHNA, CDR2 SNTAGT. The CDR3 extends over 14 amino acids. Trimming took 6 bases from V and 5 from J; bases not matched to a gene: 6.